This T cell receptor (beta chain) stems from a study of spatial heterogeneity in lung cancer. Time point denoted: sample taken at primary tumor resection. Whole RNA was taken from tumor, nontumor lung or frozen PBMC; it was then sequenced unsorted. The donor population consisted of just over 70 patients with untreated, early-stage non-small cell lung cancer. MiXCR, applied by TCRdb to the 5' RACE reads, yields one record per CDR3 protein. The sample includes 50,000 or so distinct CDR3 sequences, over 9.5% of them seen just once. CDR1 and CDR2 (germline): MNHNS, SASEGT. The CDR3 sequence is 11 residues long. V was cut by 6 bases and J by 2 bases, with 5 bases left in between.

The sequences come from PBMCs, collected at surgery. The chain couples TRBV6-1 to TRBJ2-7; possibly TRBD2 for D (5 bases). The TCR comes from a female donor with early-stage non-small cell lung cancer. The CDR3 DNA sequence: TGTGCCAGCAGGGAGGCCTACGAGCAGTACTTC. Translating gives CASREAYEQYF.